This TCR beta chain was recorded in a study of T cell responses to AZD1222 COVID-19 vaccine. Overall study findings and caveats: Increases in Spike-specific TCR breadth and depth were seen after two AZD1222 doses. In a largely white British group with more females than males, clonal diversity was possibly underestimated.

This clone was seen once. What it binds is not known. Other DNA sequences within the sample encode an identical CDR3. Trimming stripped 0 bases from V and 0 bases from J, with 7 bases between. Germline V gene lookup returns CDR1 SGDLS and CDR2 YYNGEE. This CDR3 is 15 amino acids long. The method was immunoSEQ multiplex PCR; TCRdb's version includes in-frame clones alone and lacks a portion of them. Among about 150,000 clones listed, 91% were seen once. This material consisted of peripheral blood, taken 28 days after the second dose of the MenACWY control vaccine. The sequence was obtained from an adult who received the MenACWY meningococcal vaccine as a control. The gene calls are TRBV9 and TRBJ1-5; no reliable D call. The CDR3 nucleotides are TGTGCCAGCAGCGTAGCCGGCGGTAGCAATCAGCCCCAGCATTTT. This translates into CASSVAGGSNQPQHF.